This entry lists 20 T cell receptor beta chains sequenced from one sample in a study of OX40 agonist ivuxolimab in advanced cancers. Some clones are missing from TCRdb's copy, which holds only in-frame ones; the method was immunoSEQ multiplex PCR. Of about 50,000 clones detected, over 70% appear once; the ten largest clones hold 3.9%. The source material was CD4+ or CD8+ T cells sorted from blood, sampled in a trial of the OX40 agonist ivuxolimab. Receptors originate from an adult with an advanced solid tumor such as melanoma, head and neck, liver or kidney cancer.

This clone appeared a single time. CDR3 loop: CASSFLPGRALISSPLHF. CDR3 sequence (DNA): TGCGCCAGCAGCTTTCTGCCCGGCAGGGCCCTTATTTCCTCACCCCTCCACTTT. The chain uses TRBV5-1 and TRBJ1-6, with D maybe TRBD1 (5 bases). Trimming removed 2 bases from V and 10 bases from J, with 25 bases in between. Germline V lookup: CDR1 SGHRS, CDR2 YFSETQ. CDR3 size: 18 residues.

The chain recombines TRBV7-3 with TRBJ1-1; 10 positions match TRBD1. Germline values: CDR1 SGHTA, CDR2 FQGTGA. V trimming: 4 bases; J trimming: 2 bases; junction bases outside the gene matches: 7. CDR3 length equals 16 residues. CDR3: CASSSDRGTFNTEAFF. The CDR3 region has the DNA TGTGCCAGCAGCTCGGACAGGGGGACCTTTAACACTGAAGCTTTCTTT.

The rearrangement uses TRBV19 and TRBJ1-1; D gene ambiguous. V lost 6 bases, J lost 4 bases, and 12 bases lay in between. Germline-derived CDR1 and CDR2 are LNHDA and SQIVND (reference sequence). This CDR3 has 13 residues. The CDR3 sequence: CASRDIRTTEAFF. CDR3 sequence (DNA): TGTGCCAGTAGGGATATAAGAACCACTGAAGCTTTCTTT.

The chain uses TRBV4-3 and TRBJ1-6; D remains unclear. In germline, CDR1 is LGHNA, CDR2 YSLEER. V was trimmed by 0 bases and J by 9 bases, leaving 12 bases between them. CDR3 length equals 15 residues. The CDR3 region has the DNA TGCGCCAGCAGCCAAGATCGGCTATTTATTTCACCCCTCCACTTT. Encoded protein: CASSQDRLFISPLHF.

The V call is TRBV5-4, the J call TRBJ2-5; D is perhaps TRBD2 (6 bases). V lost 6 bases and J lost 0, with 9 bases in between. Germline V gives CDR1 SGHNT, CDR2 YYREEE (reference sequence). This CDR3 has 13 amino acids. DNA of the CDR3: TGTGCCAGCACCGGGACTTACCAAGAGACCCAGTACTTC. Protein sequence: CASTGTYQETQYF.

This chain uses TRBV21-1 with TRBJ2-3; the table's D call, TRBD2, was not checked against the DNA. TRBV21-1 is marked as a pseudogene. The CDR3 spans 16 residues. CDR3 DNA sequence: TGTGCCAGCAGCAAGACTAGCGGGAGGGGTAGAGATACGCAGTATTTT. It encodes CASSKTSGRGRDTQYF.

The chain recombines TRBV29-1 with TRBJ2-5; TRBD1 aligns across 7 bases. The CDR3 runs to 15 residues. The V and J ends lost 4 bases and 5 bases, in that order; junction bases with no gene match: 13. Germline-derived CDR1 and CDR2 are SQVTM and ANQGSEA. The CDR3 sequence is CSVGSQGLLRETQYF. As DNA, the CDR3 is TGCAGCGTTGGGTCACAGGGGTTGTTGAGGGAGACCCAGTACTTC.

CDR3 DNA sequence: TGCGCCAGCAGAACACCACAGGGGGCGGGTACCTTC. This translates into CASRTPQGAGTF. The V and J genes are TRBV10-2 and TRBJ1-2; 9 bases agree with TRBD1. The CDR3 runs 12 residues. The J segment lost 14 bases and the V segment lost 6 bases, leaving 10 bases of the junction unmatched. Germline V gene data show CDR1 as WSHSY and CDR2 as SAAADI.

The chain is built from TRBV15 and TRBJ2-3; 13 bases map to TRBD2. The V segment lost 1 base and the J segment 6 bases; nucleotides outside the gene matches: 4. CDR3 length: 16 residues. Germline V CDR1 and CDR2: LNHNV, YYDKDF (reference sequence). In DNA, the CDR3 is TGTGCCACCAGCAGAGGGACTAGCGGGAGTTGGGATACGCAGTATTTT. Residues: CATSRGTSGSWDTQYF.

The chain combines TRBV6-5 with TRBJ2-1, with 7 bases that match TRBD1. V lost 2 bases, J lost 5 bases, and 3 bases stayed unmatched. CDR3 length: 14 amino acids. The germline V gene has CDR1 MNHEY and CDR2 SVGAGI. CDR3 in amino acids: CASSYVRGNNEQFF. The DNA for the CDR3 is TGTGCCAGCAGTTACGTCAGGGGGAACAATGAGCAGTTCTTC.

CDR3 amino acids: CASSYSTSGGYEQFF. CDR3 DNA sequence: TGTGCCAGCAGTTACTCGACTAGCGGGGGTTATGAGCAGTTCTTC. The chain employs TRBV6-5 and TRBJ2-1, with 12 bases matching TRBD2. The CDR3 contains 15 residues. Germline V gene data show CDR1 as MNHEY and CDR2 as SVGAGI. J lost 8 bases, V lost 0 bases, and 2 bases had no gene match.

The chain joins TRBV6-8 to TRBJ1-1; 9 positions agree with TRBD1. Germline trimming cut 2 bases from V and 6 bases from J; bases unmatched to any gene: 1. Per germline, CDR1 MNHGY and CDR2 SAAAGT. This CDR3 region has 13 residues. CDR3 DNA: TGTGCCAGCAGTTACGGGACAGGGCCTGAAGCTTTCTTT. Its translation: CASSYGTGPEAFF.

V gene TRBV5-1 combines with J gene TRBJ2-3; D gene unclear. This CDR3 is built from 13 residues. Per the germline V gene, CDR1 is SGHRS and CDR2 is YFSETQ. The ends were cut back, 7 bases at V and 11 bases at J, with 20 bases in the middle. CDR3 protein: CASPIMGPGRQYF. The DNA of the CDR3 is TGCGCCAGCCCGATTATGGGCCCAGGAAGGCAGTATTTT.

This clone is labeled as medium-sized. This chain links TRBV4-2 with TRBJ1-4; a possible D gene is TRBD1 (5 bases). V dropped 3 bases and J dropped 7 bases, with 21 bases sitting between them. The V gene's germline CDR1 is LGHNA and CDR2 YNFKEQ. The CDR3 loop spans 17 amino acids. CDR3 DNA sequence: TGTGCCAGCAGCCATTCGGAGCAGGGTCCCCATAGTGAAAAACTGTTTTTT. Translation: CASSHSEQGPHSEKLFF.

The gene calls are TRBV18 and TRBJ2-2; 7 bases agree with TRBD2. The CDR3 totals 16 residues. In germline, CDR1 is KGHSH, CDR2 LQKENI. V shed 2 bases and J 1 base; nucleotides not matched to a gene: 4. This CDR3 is CASSPAIAGNTGELFF. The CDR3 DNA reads TGTGCCAGCTCACCAGCGATAGCGGGGAACACCGGGGAGCTGTTTTTT.

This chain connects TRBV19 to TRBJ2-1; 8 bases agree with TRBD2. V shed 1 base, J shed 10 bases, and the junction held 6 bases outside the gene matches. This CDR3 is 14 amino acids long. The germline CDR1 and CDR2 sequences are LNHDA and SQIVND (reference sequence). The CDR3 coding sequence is TGTGCCAGTAGTATAGCGGGAGGGCCTATAGAGCAGTTCTTC. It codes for CASSIAGGPIEQFF.

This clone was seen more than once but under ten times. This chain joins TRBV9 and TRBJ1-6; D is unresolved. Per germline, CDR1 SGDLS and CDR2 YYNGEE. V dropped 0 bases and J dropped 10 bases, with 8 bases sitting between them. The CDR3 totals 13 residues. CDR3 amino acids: CASSVGGGSPLHF. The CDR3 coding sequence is TGTGCCAGCAGCGTAGGGGGAGGGTCACCCCTCCACTTT.

The CDR3 DNA reads TGTGCCAGCAGTTCCAGGACAGGGGCCTACGAGCAGTACTTC. Translated: CASSSRTGAYEQYF. The rearrangement links TRBV27 to TRBJ2-7; 9 positions match TRBD1. The junction had 3 bases not matched to a gene; V was cut back by 4 bases and J by 2 bases. Germline CDR1 is MNHEY and CDR2 is SMNVEV (reference sequence). The CDR3 is made up of 14 amino acids.

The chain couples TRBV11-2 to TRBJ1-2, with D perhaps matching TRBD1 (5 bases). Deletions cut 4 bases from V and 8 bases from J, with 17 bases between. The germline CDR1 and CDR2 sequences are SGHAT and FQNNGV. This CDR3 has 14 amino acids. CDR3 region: CASSSRAQEGGYTF. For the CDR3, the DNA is TGTGCCAGCAGCTCCCGGGCCCAGGAGGGGGGCTACACCTTC.

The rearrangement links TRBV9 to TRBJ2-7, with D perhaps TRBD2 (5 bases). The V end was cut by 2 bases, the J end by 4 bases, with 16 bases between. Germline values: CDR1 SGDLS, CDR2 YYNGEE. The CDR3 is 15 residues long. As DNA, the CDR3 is TGTGCCAGCAGCGTCCGAGGGCTTCCCGATTACGAGCAGTACTTC. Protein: CASSVRGLPDYEQYF.